The clone carrying this T cell receptor (beta chain) appeared a single time. Its antigen is currently unknown. This record comes from a study of OX40 agonist ivuxolimab in advanced cancers. Findings and limits, study-wide: At doses 0.1 to 3.0 mg/kg, CD4+ and CD8+ clones expanded.

The repertoire was sequenced with immunoSEQ multiplex PCR; TCRdb's copy has only in-frame clones and lacks some. The sample lists around 50,000 clones, around nine tenths seen once, with around 3.2% in the top ten. V was pared by 4 bases and J by 2 bases, with 11 bases between. This CDR3 is 15 amino acids long. This clonotype was sampled from an adult with an advanced solid tumor such as melanoma, head and neck, liver or kidney cancer. The rearrangement uses TRBV23-1 and TRBJ2-2; D remains ambiguous. TRBV23-1 is identified as an open reading frame with a role that is uncertain. The sequencing used CD4+ or CD8+ T cells sorted from blood, collected in a trial of the OX40 agonist ivuxolimab. As DNA, the CDR3 is TGCGCCAGCAGTCTTTTGCAGGATAACACCGGGGAGCTGTTTTTT. It yields the protein CASSLLQDNTGELFF.